This record looks at one T cell receptor (beta chain) sequence and its context. This sample stems from a study of blood T cell repertoires in COVID-19. Across the whole study: The United States, Italy and Spain provided the acute and convalescent COVID-19 samples. From T cells, B-cell-depleted T cells, or PBMCs came the material, which was cDNA or gDNA.

Germline trimming cut 4 bases from V and 7 bases from J; bases unmatched to any gene: 8. The germline V gene has CDR1 MNHEY and CDR2 SVGAGI. The CDR3 is made up of 15 amino acids. In the original analysis: The assay estimated nucleated cells by amplifying reference gene primers. Some clones are missing from TCRdb's copy, which holds only in-frame ones; the method was immunoSEQ multiplex PCR. V, J and clone size are taken as reported in that table, and D and trimming were inferred from the DNA itself. The data hold about 49,000 clones, with roughly 88% observed a single time. V is TRBV6-5 and J is TRBJ2-1, with 9 bases that match TRBD2. The sequenced material came from peripheral blood. This clonotype was obtained from a human donor in a cohort sampled during active COVID-19. The CDR3 sequence: CASSSSLAGSNEQFF. In DNA, the CDR3 is TGTGCCAGCAGTTCTAGCCTAGCGGGATCGAATGAGCAGTTCTTC.